The rows below give T cell receptor beta chains drawn from one sample of a study of blood T cell repertoires in COVID-19. Profiled with immunoSEQ multiplex PCR; TCRdb holds only in-frame clones, not every one. This sample carries 250,000 to 350,000 clones, more than 85% of them seen once, and the ten largest clones take roughly 18%. Specimen: PBMCs or T cells enriched from blood (not recorded which). The receptors shown here come from a woman aged 25 to 39 who had recovered from COVID-19. CDR3s leave out the opening cysteine and the closing phenylalanine or tryptophan. Fields, in order: J gene, V gene, clone size, CDR3 protein. Only part of the rows carry a size: once, few, many, or a class if the clone is expanded.

J gene: TRBJ2-1; V gene: TRBV5-1; clone size: NA; CDR3 protein: ASSSGTSSSYNEQF
J gene: TRBJ2-1; V gene: TRBV2; clone size: once; CDR3 protein: ASSSIRDLNNEQF
J gene: TRBJ1-2; V gene: TRBV11-2; clone size: NA; CDR3 protein: ASRLPANYGYT
J gene: TRBJ1-2; V gene: TRBV12-3/TRBV12-4; clone size: NA; CDR3 protein: ASSTQVFNGYT
J gene: TRBJ1-2; V gene: TRBV5-8; clone size: NA; CDR3 protein: ASSLGQLLNYGYT
J gene: TRBJ2-7; V gene: TRBV6-1; clone size: NA; CDR3 protein: ASSESWAAEQY
J gene: TRBJ1-1; V gene: TRBV6-4; clone size: NA; CDR3 protein: AREGTVNEAF
J gene: TRBJ1-4; V gene: TRBV28; clone size: NA; CDR3 protein: ASLSRFGRNEKLF
J gene: TRBJ2-4; V gene: TRBV7-2; clone size: NA; CDR3 protein: ASSFGTSGRDIQY
J gene: TRBJ2-7; V gene: TRBV7-2; clone size: NA; CDR3 protein: ASSSDRDRGAYEQY
J gene: TRBJ2-1; V gene: TRBV6-6; clone size: NA; CDR3 protein: ASSYSSGGAKNEQF
J gene: TRBJ2-3; V gene: TRBV18; clone size: NA; CDR3 protein: ASSTTGADTQY
J gene: TRBJ2-3; V gene: TRBV5-1; clone size: NA; CDR3 protein: ASSLAGTDTQY
J gene: TRBJ2-1; V gene: TRBV3-1/TRBV3-2; clone size: NA; CDR3 protein: ASSQEREGGEQF
J gene: TRBJ2-3; V gene: TRBV9; clone size: NA; CDR3 protein: ASSSDYTDTQY
J gene: TRBJ2-4; V gene: TRBV4-2; clone size: NA; CDR3 protein: ASSQGGLAKNIQY
J gene: TRBJ2-3; V gene: TRBV5-1; clone size: NA; CDR3 protein: ASTPGAGGGPDTQY
J gene: TRBJ1-2; V gene: TRBV6-1; clone size: NA; CDR3 protein: ASSEAGTDGYT
J gene: TRBJ1-6; V gene: TRBV28; clone size: NA; CDR3 protein: ASSLGPGQGLDSPLH
J gene: TRBJ1-1; V gene: TRBV9; clone size: NA; CDR3 protein: ASSVSGVITEAF
J gene: TRBJ2-5; V gene: TRBV5-1; clone size: NA; CDR3 protein: ATAGTGTGETQY
J gene: TRBJ2-5; V gene: TRBV7-7; clone size: NA; CDR3 protein: ASSLQRGPRETQY
J gene: TRBJ1-1; V gene: TRBV28; clone size: NA; CDR3 protein: ASSFPGGAGTEAF
J gene: TRBJ2-1; V gene: TRBV5-1; clone size: NA; CDR3 protein: ASRPHTDNEQF
J gene: TRBJ2-7; V gene: TRBV6-5; clone size: NA; CDR3 protein: ASSTLAGAYEQY
J gene: TRBJ1-1; V gene: TRBV30; clone size: NA; CDR3 protein: AWSGQMNTEAF
J gene: TRBJ2-1; V gene: TRBV28; clone size: NA; CDR3 protein: ASSLGQGPYNEQF
J gene: TRBJ1-2; V gene: TRBV6-5; clone size: few; CDR3 protein: ASSRRQGYGYT
J gene: TRBJ2-1; V gene: TRBV5-1; clone size: NA; CDR3 protein: ASSHDYTSYEQF
J gene: TRBJ1-1; V gene: TRBV28; clone size: NA; CDR3 protein: ASSPPGQKNTEAF
J gene: TRBJ2-1; V gene: TRBV29-1; clone size: NA; CDR3 protein: SGSRQGLHNEQF
J gene: TRBJ1-1; V gene: TRBV10-3; clone size: NA; CDR3 protein: AISESGGNTEAF
J gene: TRBJ2-3; V gene: TRBV3-1/TRBV3-2; clone size: NA; CDR3 protein: ASSLSGGRVDTQY
J gene: TRBJ2-3; V gene: TRBV28; clone size: NA; CDR3 protein: ASSLTPNHPQY
J gene: TRBJ1-5; V gene: TRBV18; clone size: NA; CDR3 protein: ASSPLSGQPQH
J gene: TRBJ2-2; V gene: TRBV12-1; clone size: NA; CDR3 protein: ASSPGRPGLCFTGELF
J gene: TRBJ2-1; V gene: TRBV6-5; clone size: NA; CDR3 protein: ASSFRRYNEQF
J gene: TRBJ2-3; V gene: TRBV5-1; clone size: NA; CDR3 protein: ASSFPSGSGSTDTQY
J gene: TRBJ2-5; V gene: TRBV19; clone size: NA; CDR3 protein: ASSIGLGNNGETQY
J gene: TRBJ1-1; V gene: TRBV4-2; clone size: once; CDR3 protein: ASRPPGTGNTEAF
J gene: TRBJ2-7; V gene: TRBV12-3/TRBV12-4; clone size: NA; CDR3 protein: ASSVTGEQY
J gene: TRBJ2-1; V gene: TRBV9; clone size: NA; CDR3 protein: ASSGPGLALRNEQF